This T cell receptor beta chain was retrieved from a study of T-cell memory formation after mild COVID-19. Germline assignment: CDR1 DFQATT and CDR2 SNEGSKA (reference sequence). V lost 1 base, J lost 7 bases, and 16 bases lay in between. CDR3 length: 14 residues. This clonotype turned up a few times. One entry per CDR3 protein results from TCRdb running MiXCR on the 5' RACE reads. Of 110,000 to 150,000 distinct CDR3 sequences listed, almost 25% are singletons. The sequence derives from an adult woman who had mild COVID-19 (a few samples of this study predate the infection). Cell type and time point are not known. Sequenced input: PBMCs or a T cell subset sorted from them (not recorded which). The rearrangement uses TRBV20-1 and TRBJ1-1; D perhaps matches TRBD1 (6 bases). CDR3 nucleotide sequence: TGCAGTGCTAGAGCCATGACAGGCTTATTTGAAGCTTTCTTT. Protein product: CSARAMTGLFEAFF.